This T cell receptor (beta chain) was sequenced in a study of cytomegalovirus exposure and HLA in healthy donors. The CDR3 is made up of 16 amino acids. Trimming removed 6 bases at V and 3 bases at J, with 17 bases between. Germline CDR1 reads SNHLY; CDR2 reads FYNNEI. PCR primers comprised 60 Vbeta and 13 Jbeta primers. Sequenced by immunoSEQ multiplex PCR; TCRdb stores in-frame clones only, minus some. The sample has around 150,000 clones; roughly 65% are singletons. V usage is TRBV2 and J usage is TRBJ1-4; the D gene is possibly TRBD1 (6 bases). The sample was PBMCs. This receptor was taken from a young man in good health and CMV-seropositive. The CDR3 DNA sequence: TGTGCCAGCAGGGGGGGGCAGGGGCTAGCTAATGAAAAACTGTTTTTT. It translates to CASRGGQGLANEKLFF.